The present TCR beta chain was sequenced within a study of T-cell memory formation after mild COVID-19. Study results and limitations: SARS-CoV-2 specificity was not confirmed for second-wave clones peaking on day 37. CD4+ contracting clones were found mainly in CM and EM, and CD8+ ones in EMRA. Pre-infection memory already had some responding clones, implying cross-reactive memory joined.

Using constant-segment primers, 5'RACE produced TCR alpha and TCR beta cDNA libraries carrying sample barcodes and UMIs. TCRdb called the 5' RACE reads again in MiXCR, with one record for every CDR3 protein. The sample has about 410,000 distinct CDR3 sequences; about 22% are singletons. Germline V gene lookup returns CDR1 KGHDR and CDR2 SFDVKD. CDR3 length: 15 amino acids. V lost 3 bases and J 2 bases, leaving 12 bases between the germline ends. In the case of this clonotype: Its antigen is unknown.

V is TRBV24-1 and J is TRBJ2-5; a possible D gene is TRBD1 (6 bases). The material sequenced was PBMCs or a T cell subset sorted from them (not recorded which). This clonotype was obtained from an adult woman who had mild COVID-19 (a few samples of this study predate the infection). Cell type and time point are not known. In DNA form, the CDR3 reads TGTGCCACCAGTGATATCAGGGGTGAGCAAGAGACCCAGTACTTC. As protein: CATSDIRGEQETQYF.